This T cell receptor beta chain originates from a study of blood T cell repertoires in COVID-19. As for the study in general: There were acute and convalescent COVID-19 samples, and they came from the United States, Italy and Spain. PBMCs, B-cell-depleted T cells, or T cells were the source of the cDNA or gDNA that made up the material.

Trimming took 3 bases from V and 6 from J; bases not matched to a gene: 1. This CDR3 contains 13 residues. Germline CDR1 MDHEN, CDR2 SYDVKM. Cohorts were determined from participant-reported clinical history. Recovered status applied to Cohort 3 donors who had two consecutive negative PCRs. It also applied to those with clearance or with symptom resolution. Clones were read by immunoSEQ multiplex PCR, and TCRdb kept only the in-frame ones, dropping some. The sample carries around 500,000 clones, 70% to 90% recorded once. The sequence came from a woman between 55 and 75 years old who had recovered from COVID-19. The rearrangement links TRBV28 to TRBJ1-5; 8 bases match TRBD1. The material sequenced was PBMCs or T cells enriched from blood (not recorded which). The CDR3 loop is CASSLDRVQPQHF. In DNA form, the CDR3 reads TGTGCCAGCAGTTTGGACAGGGTTCAGCCCCAGCATTTT.